The 20 T cell receptor beta chains given below trace back to one sample, sequenced in a study of PD-L1 blockade in urothelial cancer. Only in-frame clones appear in the TCRdb table, and some are missing; sequencing was by immunoSEQ multiplex PCR. The top ten hold 1.5% to 2.5% of the sample, which has tens of thousands of clones, 85% to 90% seen once. The sequences come from PBMCs, collected around atezolizumab (anti-PD-L1) treatment. The source is a man in his sixties with urothelial cancer.

The V call is TRBV29-1, the J call TRBJ2-2; no clear D gene. The V and J ends lost 1 base and 1 base respectively, with 4 bases between them. CDR1 and CDR2 (germline): SQVTM, ANQGSEA. This CDR3 has 13 residues. In DNA, the CDR3 is TGCAGCGTTGAAGGGCAGAACACCGGGGAGCTGTTTTTT. It is translated as CSVEGQNTGELFF.

The chain uses TRBV28 and TRBJ2-5, with 7 bases that match TRBD1. The CDR3 sequence is 17 residues long. With 2 bases clipped from V and 5 bases from J, the junction kept 14 bases outside the gene matches. CDR1 is MDHEN, CDR2 SYDVKM, per germline. The CDR3 DNA reads as TGTGCCAGCAGTTTAAGGTCGGCAGGGGGTACACGGGAGACCCAGTACTTC. Translation gives CASSLRSAGGTRETQYF.

The chain uses TRBV5-1 and TRBJ2-5; D remains ambiguous. Germline CDR1 and CDR2: SGHRS and YFSETQ. V was shortened by 2 bases and J by 2 bases, with 7 bases between the two germline ends. The CDR3 loop spans 13 amino acids. CDR3 loop: CASSFATQETQYF. The CDR3 coding sequence is TGCGCCAGCAGCTTTGCCACTCAAGAGACCCAGTACTTC.

The chain employs TRBV7-9 and TRBJ2-1; D is perhaps TRBD2 (6 bases). The V end lost 5 bases, the J end lost 3 bases, and 14 bases lay between the germline ends. The CDR3 is 15 residues long. Germline loops: CDR1 SEHNR, CDR2 FQNEAQ (reference sequence). CDR3 residues: CASSLRDFDYNEQFF. DNA of the CDR3: TGTGCCAGCAGCCTCCGGGACTTCGACTACAATGAGCAGTTCTTC. Filled out from reference TRBV7-9 and TRBJ2-1, the complete variable domain reads DTGVSQNPRHKITKRGQNVTFRCDPISEHNRLYWYRQTLGQGPEFLTYFQNEAQLEKSRLLSDRFSAERPKGSFSTLEIQRTEQGDSAMYLCASSLRDFDYNEQFFGPGTRLTVL.

The genes are TRBV11-3 and TRBJ1-5; the D is unclear. Between the trimmed V and J ends, which lost 1 base and 9 bases, there was a span of 13 bases. Per the germline V gene, CDR1 is SGHNT and CDR2 is YENEEA. The CDR3 covers 14 residues. The CDR3 coding sequence is TGTGCCAGCAGCTTAGGTGGTGCGGATGTGCCCCAGCATTTT. Translated: CASSLGGADVPQHF.

V and J are TRBV5-4 and TRBJ2-4; 7 bases align to TRBD2. This CDR3 has 16 amino acids. Looked up from germline, CDR1 is SGHNT and CDR2 is YYREEE (reference sequence). With V trimmed by 0 bases and J by 5 bases, 8 bases remained unmatched. As DNA, the CDR3 is TGTGCCAGCAGCTTGGCCAAAGCGGGACCCCAAAACATTCAGTACTTC. Its protein is CASSLAKAGPQNIQYF. Complete variable domain (other parts from reference TRBV5-4 and TRBJ2-4): ETGVTQSPTHLIKTRGQQVTLRCSSQSGHNTVSWYQQALGQGPQFIFQYYREEENGRGNFPPRFSGLQFPNYSSELNVNALELDDSALYLCASSLAKAGPQNIQYFGAGTRLSVL.

The V call is TRBV4-2, the J call TRBJ2-7; 8 positions match TRBD2. This CDR3 is 14 amino acids long. Looked up from germline, CDR1 is LGHNA and CDR2 is YNFKEQ. The trim removed 6 bases at V and 3 bases at J, leaving 7 bases unmatched. The CDR3 protein is CASRPGLGGYEQYF. In nucleotides, the CDR3 is TGTGCCAGCAGGCCGGGACTAGGAGGCTACGAGCAGTACTTC.

J is TRBJ2-2 and V is TRBV6-1; perhaps TRBD1 as D (6 bases). The V end lost 10 bases, the J end lost 6 bases, and 15 bases lay between the germline ends. The CDR3 covers 13 residues. Germline lookup yields CDR1 MNHNS and CDR2 SASEGT. The DNA of the CDR3 is TGTGCCATCTCTTACAGGGCTTCCGGGGAGCTGTTTTTT. This translates into CAISYRASGELFF.

V usage is TRBV6-4 and J usage is TRBJ2-3, with 9 bases lining up with TRBD2. The CDR3 has 15 residues. J lost 0 bases, V lost 5 bases, and 3 bases had no gene match. The germline CDR1 and CDR2 sequences are MRHNA and SNTAGT. The CDR3 nucleotides are TGTGCCAGCAGTTTCACTAGCGGGAGCACAGATACGCAGTATTTT. Translation gives CASSFTSGSTDTQYF.

The V and J genes are TRBV18 and TRBJ2-5, with TRBD2 identical over 9 bases. V was pared by 0 bases and J by 5 bases, with 13 bases of the junction left unmatched. Per the germline V gene, CDR1 is KGHSH and CDR2 is LQKENI. There are 18 residues in the CDR3. CDR3 sequence reads: CASSPPSASGILQETQYF. The CDR3 DNA follows: TGTGCCAGCTCACCACCGTCAGCTAGCGGGATTTTACAGGAGACCCAGTACTTC.

V and J are TRBV9 and TRBJ1-2, with D perhaps TRBD1 (5 bases). The germline gives CDR1 SGDLS, CDR2 YYNGEE. Trimming shortened V by 3 bases and J by 8 bases, and 17 bases separated the two germline ends. This CDR3 is built from 14 residues. In DNA, the CDR3 is TGTGCCAGCAGCGATATAATCAGGGCGAAAGGCTACACCTTC. Amino acid sequence: CASSDIIRAKGYTF.

The chain recombines TRBV6-1 with TRBJ1-2; 7 nucleotides agree with TRBD1. The length of the CDR3 is 14 residues. Germline CDR1 is MNHNS and CDR2 is SASEGT. With V trimmed by 7 bases and J by 8 bases, 13 bases remained unmatched. DNA for the CDR3: TGTGCCAGCAACCTCCCCGAGGGGGCGGGCGGCTACACCTTC. This translates into CASNLPEGAGGYTF.

This clone came up once. The rearrangement links TRBV6-5 to TRBJ1-1; possible D gene TRBD1, 6 bases. CDR3 size: 15 residues. CDR1 is MNHEY and CDR2 is SVGAGI in the germline V gene. V shed 0 bases and J shed 7 bases, with 15 bases lying between them. Written as DNA, the CDR3 is TGTGCCAGCAGTTACTCGACGGGACAAAAACGTGAAGCTTTCTTT. Amino acids: CASSYSTGQKREAFF.

The chain recombines TRBV7-9 with TRBJ2-7, with a weak D call TRBD2 (6 bases). Trimming shortened V by 0 bases and J by 7 bases, and 16 bases separated the two germline ends. The CDR3 is 15 residues long. CDR1 is SEHNR, CDR2 FQNEAQ, per germline (reference sequence). CDR3 in amino acids: CASSLAGVTAGEQYF. CDR3 DNA: TGTGCCAGCAGCTTAGCAGGCGTTACTGCGGGAGAGCAGTACTTC.

This chain links TRBV28 with TRBJ1-2; D is possibly TRBD1 (6 bases). The length of the CDR3 is 16 residues. V was clipped by 1 base and J by 6 bases, with 18 bases between them. Germline lookup yields CDR1 MDHEN and CDR2 SYDVKM. This CDR3 is CASSLFNTGTTDGYTF. DNA for the CDR3: TGTGCCAGCAGTTTATTTAACACAGGGACCACTGATGGCTACACCTTC.

This clone has a single count. CDR3 in DNA: TGTGCCAGCAGTTCCACTAGCGGGGGCCCGCTAGAGACCCAGTACTTC. It translates to CASSSTSGGPLETQYF. J is TRBJ2-5 and V is TRBV27; 11 bases are a match to TRBD2. Germline loops: CDR1 MNHEY, CDR2 SMNVEV (reference sequence). This CDR3 has 16 amino acids. Germline trimming cut 4 bases from V and 4 bases from J; bases unmatched to any gene: 8.

This clone was observed a few times. This chain links TRBV7-2 with TRBJ2-3; TRBD2 aligns across 8 bases. The CDR3 has 16 residues. The V and J ends lost 1 base and 7 bases, in that order; junction bases with no gene match: 10. The germline CDR1 and CDR2 sequences are SGHTA and FQGNSA. CDR3 bases: TGTGCCAGCAGCTTAGTGAGCGGGGGTTCCCTGAATACGCAGTATTTT. Residues: CASSLVSGGSLNTQYF.

Note on this clone: Other DNA sequences in this specimen translate into the identical CDR3. This sequence joins TRBV29-1 and TRBJ2-7; 7 nucleotides line up with TRBD2. After removal of 5 bases from V and 3 bases from J, the junction contained 4 bases not matched to a gene. Germline V CDR1 and CDR2: SQVTM, ANQGSEA. The CDR3 is 12 residues long. CDR3 sequence (DNA): TGCAGCGTTTCGGGCGGGAGCTACGAGCAGTACTTC. Protein: CSVSGGSYEQYF.

A few counts support this clone. The chain uses TRBV11-2 and TRBJ1-6; D gene unclear. Germline loops: CDR1 SGHAT, CDR2 FQNNGV. The CDR3 runs 14 residues. With 2 bases removed from V and 5 bases from J, the gap between germline ends came to 7 bases. This CDR3 is CASSLWADNSPLHF. In DNA, the CDR3 is TGTGCCAGCAGCTTATGGGCTGATAATTCACCCCTCCACTTT.

This clone was seen just once. The chain has TRBV25-1 and TRBJ2-7, with D possibly being TRBD1 (5 bases). The CDR3 is 15 amino acids. Germline-derived CDR1 and CDR2 are MGHDK and SYGVNS. V lost 3 bases to trimming and J lost 0 bases, with 12 bases between them. The CDR3 bases are TGTGCCAGCAGTGAGCGGTCAGGGAACTCCTACGAGCAGTACTTC. Translated, it gives CASSERSGNSYEQYF.